The 13 T cell receptor beta chains below all came from one sample that was sequenced in a study of T cell responses to AZD1222 COVID-19 vaccine. Produced via immunoSEQ multiplex PCR; TCRdb's table is partial and in-frame only. In the table there are 160,000 or so clones, about 90% of which are singletons. The specimen was peripheral blood, collected 28 days after the second AZD1222 dose. Receptors were obtained from an adult who received the AZD1222 COVID-19 vaccine.

The chain joins TRBV5-1 to TRBJ1-2; D gene uncertain. V lost 5 bases and J lost 0, with 8 bases in between. The V gene's germline CDR1 is SGHRS and CDR2 YFSETQ. The CDR3 extends over 13 amino acids. CDR3 DNA sequence: TGCGCCAGCAGTTACAGTACTAACTATGGCTACACCTTC. It codes for CASSYSTNYGYTF.

This chain joins TRBV7-9 and TRBJ1-4; D is unclear. Germline V gene data show CDR1 as SEHNR and CDR2 as FQNEAQ (reference sequence). CDR3 length: 16 residues. Trimming left V 1 base short and J 7 bases short, with 16 bases between. CDR3 in DNA: TGTGCCAGCAGCTTAGAGTCTGGGGTTGTTAGTGAAAAACTGTTTTTT. Translation: CASSLESGVVSEKLFF.

This clone came up once. This chain uses TRBV3-1 (or the pseudogene TRBV3-2) with TRBJ1-1, with no clear D. This CDR3 comprises 14 residues. Germline CDR1 is LGHDT and CDR2 is YNNKEL (reference sequence). With 4 bases removed from V and 1 base from J, the gap between germline ends came to 10 bases. The CDR3, as DNA: TGTGCCAGCAGCCCTACGGGCCCGAACACTGAAGCTTTCTTT. Its translation is CASSPTGPNTEAFF.

The rearrangement uses TRBV19 and TRBJ1-5; D possibly corresponds to TRBD1 (6 bases). The ends were cut back, 7 bases at V and 7 bases at J, with 17 bases in the middle. This CDR3 has 14 residues. Germline V gives CDR1 LNHDA, CDR2 SQIVND (reference sequence). The CDR3 bases are TGTGCCAGTAAAGGACAGTGGCCGAGACAGCCCCAGCATTTT. This codes for CASKGQWPRQPQHF. Based on the CDR3 plus reference TRBV19 and TRBJ1-5, the full variable domain is DGGITQSPKYLFRKEGQNVTLSCEQNLNHDAMYWYRQDPGQGLRLIYYSQIVNDFQKGDIAEGYSVSREKKESFPLTVTSAQKNPTAFYLCASKGQWPRQPQHFGDGTRLSIL.

This chain connects TRBV10-3 to TRBJ1-6, with D possibly TRBD1 on 5 matching bases. There are 11 residues in the CDR3. The V gene's germline CDR1 is ENHRY and CDR2 SYGVKD. The V gene lost 8 bases and the J gene lost 10 bases, with 9 bases spanning the gap. This chain's CDR3 is CAIGAGSPLHF. The CDR3 region has the DNA TGTGCCATCGGGGCAGGATCACCCCTCCACTTT.

The V call is TRBV19, the J call TRBJ2-5, with D tentatively TRBD1 or TRBD2 (7 bases each). CDR3 length: 14 residues. V dropped 3 bases and J dropped 5 bases, with 13 bases sitting between them. CDR1 and CDR2 (germline): LNHDA, SQIVND (reference sequence). DNA of the CDR3: TGTGCCAGTAGTATCAGGGGGGGCGTTGAGACCCAGTACTTC. Translated: CASSIRGGVETQYF.

The V gene is TRBV28, the J gene TRBJ1-6; 7 bases align to TRBD1. The CDR3 totals 15 residues. Looked up from germline, CDR1 is MDHEN and CDR2 is SYDVKM. Trimming removed 8 bases from V and 0 bases from J; junction bases left unmatched: 4. Written as DNA, the CDR3 is TGTGCCAGCCTGGGGGACAGCTCCTATAATTCACCCCTCCACTTT. Protein sequence: CASLGDSSYNSPLHF.

CDR3 DNA sequence: TGCGCCAGCAGTGGAGGGAGTTACTATGGCTACACCTTC. Protein sequence: CASSGGSYYGYTF. V usage is TRBV5-1 and J usage is TRBJ1-2, with no clear D. Trimming took off 5 bases at V and 3 bases at J, with 11 bases between the two ends. CDR3 size: 13 residues. Looked up from germline, CDR1 is SGHRS and CDR2 is YFSETQ.

The chain has TRBV27 and TRBJ1-2; D unclear. V was cut by 5 bases and J by 10 bases, with 20 bases left in between. The CDR3 is 14 amino acids. Per germline, CDR1 MNHEY and CDR2 SMNVEV (reference sequence). The CDR3 DNA follows: TGTGCCAGCAGTCTTGGCCTAGAGGCCCGCATCTACACCTTC. It encodes CASSLGLEARIYTF.

The J gene is TRBJ1-2, the V gene TRBV10-3; D remains ambiguous. The V and J ends lost 0 bases and 8 bases respectively, with 13 bases between them. The germline V gene encodes CDR1 ENHRY and CDR2 SYGVKD. The CDR3 runs 14 residues. CDR3 residues: CAISESRWREGYTF. The CDR3 DNA reads as TGTGCCATCAGTGAGTCTAGATGGAGGGAAGGCTACACCTTC.

The chain carries TRBV4-2 and TRBJ2-3, with D perhaps assigned TRBD1 or TRBD2 (6 bases each). V shed 0 bases and J shed 0 bases, with 13 bases lying between them. CDR1 is LGHNA, CDR2 YNFKEQ, per germline. This CDR3 has 17 residues. CDR3 region: CASSQDPTGASTDTQYF. In DNA form, the CDR3 reads TGTGCCAGCAGCCAAGATCCCACGGGGGCCAGCACAGATACGCAGTATTTT.

The chain employs TRBV18 and TRBJ1-3; D possibly corresponds to TRBD1 (6 bases). The CDR3 has 16 amino acids. Germline CDR1 is KGHSH and CDR2 is LQKENI. Trimming removed 3 bases at V and 2 bases at J, with 14 bases between. Here the CDR3 reads CASSPREGGPGNTIYF. The CDR3 coding sequence is TGTGCCAGCTCACCCCGTGAAGGGGGACCTGGAAACACCATATATTTT.

This rearrangement joins TRBV28 to TRBJ1-2; tentative D call: TRBD1 (6 bases). V dropped 3 bases and J dropped 5 bases, with 10 bases sitting between them. The germline gives CDR1 MDHEN, CDR2 SYDVKM. This CDR3 has 13 residues. The CDR3 region has the DNA TGTGCCAGCAGTTTCACAGGGTATTATGGCTACACCTTC. Translating it yields CASSFTGYYGYTF.